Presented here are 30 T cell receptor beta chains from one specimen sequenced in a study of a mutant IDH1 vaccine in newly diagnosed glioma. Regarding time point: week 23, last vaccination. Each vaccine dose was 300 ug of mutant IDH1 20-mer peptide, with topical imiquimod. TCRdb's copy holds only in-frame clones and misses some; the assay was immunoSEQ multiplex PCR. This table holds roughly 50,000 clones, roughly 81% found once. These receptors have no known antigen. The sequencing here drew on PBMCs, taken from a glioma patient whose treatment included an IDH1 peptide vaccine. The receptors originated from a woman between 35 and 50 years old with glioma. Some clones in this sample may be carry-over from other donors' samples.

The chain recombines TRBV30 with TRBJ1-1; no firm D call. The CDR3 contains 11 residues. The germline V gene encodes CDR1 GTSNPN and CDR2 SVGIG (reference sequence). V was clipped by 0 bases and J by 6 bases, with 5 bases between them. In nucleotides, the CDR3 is TGTGCCTGGAGTGTACAGTCTGAAGCTTTCTTT. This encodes CAWSVQSEAFF.

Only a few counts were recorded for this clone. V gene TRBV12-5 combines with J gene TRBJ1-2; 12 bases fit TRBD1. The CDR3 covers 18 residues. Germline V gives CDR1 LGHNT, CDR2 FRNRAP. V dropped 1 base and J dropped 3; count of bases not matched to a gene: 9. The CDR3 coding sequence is TGTGCTAGTGGTTTGGGCCGGGACAGGGGGCCTTCAGACTATGGCTACACCTTC. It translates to CASGLGRDRGPSDYGYTF.

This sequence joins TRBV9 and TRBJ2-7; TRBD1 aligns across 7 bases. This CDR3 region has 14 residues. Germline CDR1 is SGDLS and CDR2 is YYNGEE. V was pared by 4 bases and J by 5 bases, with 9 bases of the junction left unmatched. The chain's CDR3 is CASSPGNRGDEQYF. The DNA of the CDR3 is TGTGCCAGCAGCCCGGGGAACAGGGGCGACGAGCAGTACTTC.

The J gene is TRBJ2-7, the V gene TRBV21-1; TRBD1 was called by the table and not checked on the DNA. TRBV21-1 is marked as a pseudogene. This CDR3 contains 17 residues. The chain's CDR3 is CASSIPLQGATLHEQYF. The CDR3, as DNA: TGTGCCAGCAGCATACCTTTACAGGGGGCGACGCTCCACGAGCAGTACTTC.

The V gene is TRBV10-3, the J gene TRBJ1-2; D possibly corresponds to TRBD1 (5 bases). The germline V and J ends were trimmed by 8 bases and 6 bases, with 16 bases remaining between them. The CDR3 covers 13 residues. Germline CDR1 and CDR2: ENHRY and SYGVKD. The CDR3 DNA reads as TGTGCCATCTGGGACGGGACTGAGGATGGCTACACCTTC. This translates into CAIWDGTEDGYTF.

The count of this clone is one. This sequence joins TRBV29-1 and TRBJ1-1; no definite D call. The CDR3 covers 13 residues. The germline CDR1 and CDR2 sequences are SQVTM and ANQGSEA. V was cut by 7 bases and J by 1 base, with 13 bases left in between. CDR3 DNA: TGCAGCGGGTCCTACGGGGAGAACACTGAAGCTTTCTTT. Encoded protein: CSGSYGENTEAFF.

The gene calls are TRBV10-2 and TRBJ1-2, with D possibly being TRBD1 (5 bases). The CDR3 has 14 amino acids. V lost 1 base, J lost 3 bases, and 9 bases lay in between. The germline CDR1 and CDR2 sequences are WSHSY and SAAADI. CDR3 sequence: CASSEFMGDYGYTF. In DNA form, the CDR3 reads TGCGCCAGCAGTGAGTTTATGGGGGACTATGGCTACACCTTC.

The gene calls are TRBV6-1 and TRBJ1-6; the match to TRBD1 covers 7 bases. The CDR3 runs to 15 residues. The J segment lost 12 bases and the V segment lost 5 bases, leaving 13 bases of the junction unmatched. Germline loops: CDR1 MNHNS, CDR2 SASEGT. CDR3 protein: CASSPEPTGSIPLHF. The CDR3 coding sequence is TGTGCCAGCAGTCCTGAGCCGACAGGGTCGATACCCCTCCACTTT.

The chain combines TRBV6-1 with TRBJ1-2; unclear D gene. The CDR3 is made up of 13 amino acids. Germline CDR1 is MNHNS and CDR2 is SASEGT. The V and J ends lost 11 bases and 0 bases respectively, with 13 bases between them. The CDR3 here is CAAKGLSNYGYTF. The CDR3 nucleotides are TGTGCCGCTAAGGGATTATCTAACTATGGCTACACCTTC.

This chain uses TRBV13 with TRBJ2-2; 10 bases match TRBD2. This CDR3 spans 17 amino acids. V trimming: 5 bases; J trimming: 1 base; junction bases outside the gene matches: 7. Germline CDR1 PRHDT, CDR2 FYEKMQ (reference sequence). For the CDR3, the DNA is TGTGCCAGCAGCGCCCGTCGACTAGCGGGGAACACCGGGGAGCTGTTTTTT. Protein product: CASSARRLAGNTGELFF. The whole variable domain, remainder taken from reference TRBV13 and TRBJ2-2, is AAGVIQSPRHLIKEKRETATLKCYPIPRHDTVYWYQQGPGQDPQFLISFYEKMQSDKGSIPDRFSAQQFSDYHSELNMSSLELGDSALYFCASSARRLAGNTGELFFGEGSRLTVL.

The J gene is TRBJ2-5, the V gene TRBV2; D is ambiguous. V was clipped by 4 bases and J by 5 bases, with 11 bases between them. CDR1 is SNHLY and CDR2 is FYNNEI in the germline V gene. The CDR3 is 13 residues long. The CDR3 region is CASSGRYGETQYF. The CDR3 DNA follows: TGTGCCAGCAGTGGCAGATATGGGGAGACCCAGTACTTC.

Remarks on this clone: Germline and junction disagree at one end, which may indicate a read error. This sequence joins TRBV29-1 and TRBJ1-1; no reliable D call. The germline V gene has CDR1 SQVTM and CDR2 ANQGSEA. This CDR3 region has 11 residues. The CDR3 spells CSAETFGEAFF. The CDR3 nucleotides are TGCAGCGCTGAAACGTTCGGTGAAGCTTTCTTT.

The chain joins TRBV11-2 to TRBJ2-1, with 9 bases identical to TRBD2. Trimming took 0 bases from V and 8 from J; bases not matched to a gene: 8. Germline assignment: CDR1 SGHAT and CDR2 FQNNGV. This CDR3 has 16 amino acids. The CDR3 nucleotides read TGTGCCAGCAGCTTAGAACTCGGGACTAGCAACTATGAGCAGTTCTTC. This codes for CASSLELGTSNYEQFF.

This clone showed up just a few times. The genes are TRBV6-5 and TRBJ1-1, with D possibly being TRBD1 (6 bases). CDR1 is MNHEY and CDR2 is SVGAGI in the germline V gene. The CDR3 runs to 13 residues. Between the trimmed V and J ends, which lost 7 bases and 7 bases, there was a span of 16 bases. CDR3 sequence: CASKVAGVDEAFF. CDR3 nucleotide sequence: TGTGCCAGCAAGGTGGCAGGGGTGGATGAAGCTTTCTTT.

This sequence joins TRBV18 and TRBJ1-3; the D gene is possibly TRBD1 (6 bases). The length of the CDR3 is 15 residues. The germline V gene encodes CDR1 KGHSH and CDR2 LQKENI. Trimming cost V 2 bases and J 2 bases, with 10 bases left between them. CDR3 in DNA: TGTGCCAGCTCACCAGGGGGGCCTACTGGAAACACCATATATTTT. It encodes CASSPGGPTGNTIYF.

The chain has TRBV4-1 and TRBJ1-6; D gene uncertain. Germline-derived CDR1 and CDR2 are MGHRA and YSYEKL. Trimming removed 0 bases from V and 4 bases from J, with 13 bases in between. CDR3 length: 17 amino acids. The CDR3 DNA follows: TGCGCCAGCAGCCAAGATCCTCTTACCCCATATAATTCACCCCTCCACTTT. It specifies CASSQDPLTPYNSPLHF.

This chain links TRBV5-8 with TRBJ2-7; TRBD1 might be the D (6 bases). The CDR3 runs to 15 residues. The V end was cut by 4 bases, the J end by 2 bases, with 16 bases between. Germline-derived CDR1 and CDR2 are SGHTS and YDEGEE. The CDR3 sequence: CASSPNRDGAYEQYF. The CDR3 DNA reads TGTGCCAGCAGCCCTAACAGGGACGGAGCCTACGAGCAGTACTTC.

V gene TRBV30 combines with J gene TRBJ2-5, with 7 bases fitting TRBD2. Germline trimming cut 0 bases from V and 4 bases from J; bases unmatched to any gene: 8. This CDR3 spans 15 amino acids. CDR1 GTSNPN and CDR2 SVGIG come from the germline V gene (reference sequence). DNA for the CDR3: TGTGCCTGGAGTGTCCGATTGGGGGGGTCAGAGACCCAGTACTTC. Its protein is CAWSVRLGGSETQYF.

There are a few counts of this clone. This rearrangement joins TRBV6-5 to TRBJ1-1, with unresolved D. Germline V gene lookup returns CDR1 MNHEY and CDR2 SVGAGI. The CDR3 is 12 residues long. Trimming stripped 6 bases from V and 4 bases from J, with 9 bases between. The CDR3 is CASRTQSTEAFF. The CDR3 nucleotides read TGTGCCAGCAGAACCCAGTCCACTGAAGCTTTCTTT.

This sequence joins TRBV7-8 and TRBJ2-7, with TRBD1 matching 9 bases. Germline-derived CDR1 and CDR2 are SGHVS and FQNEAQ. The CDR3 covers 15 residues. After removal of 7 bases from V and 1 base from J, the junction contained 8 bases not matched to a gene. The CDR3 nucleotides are TGTGCCAGCAAAGGGGGGACAGGGACTTCCTACGAGCAGTACTTC. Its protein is CASKGGTGTSYEQYF.

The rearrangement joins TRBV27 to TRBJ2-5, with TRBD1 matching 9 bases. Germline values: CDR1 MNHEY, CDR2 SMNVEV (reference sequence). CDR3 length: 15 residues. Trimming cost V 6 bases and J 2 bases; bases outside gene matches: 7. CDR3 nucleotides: TGTGCCAGCAGCCCCCGGACAGGGGCTCAAGAGACCCAGTACTTC. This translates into CASSPRTGAQETQYF.

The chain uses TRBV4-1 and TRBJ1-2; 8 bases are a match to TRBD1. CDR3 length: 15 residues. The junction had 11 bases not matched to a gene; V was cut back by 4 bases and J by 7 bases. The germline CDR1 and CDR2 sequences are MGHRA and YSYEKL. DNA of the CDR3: TGCGCCAGCAGCCTAGAGGCTCAGGGGGCAAGTGGCTACACCTTC. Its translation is CASSLEAQGASGYTF.

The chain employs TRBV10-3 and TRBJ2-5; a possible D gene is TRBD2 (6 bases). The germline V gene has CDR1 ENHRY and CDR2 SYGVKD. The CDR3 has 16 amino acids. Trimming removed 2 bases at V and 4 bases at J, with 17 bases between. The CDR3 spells CAISEPALGGGETQYF. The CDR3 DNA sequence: TGTGCCATCAGTGAGCCAGCTCTGGGGGGAGGAGAGACCCAGTACTTC.

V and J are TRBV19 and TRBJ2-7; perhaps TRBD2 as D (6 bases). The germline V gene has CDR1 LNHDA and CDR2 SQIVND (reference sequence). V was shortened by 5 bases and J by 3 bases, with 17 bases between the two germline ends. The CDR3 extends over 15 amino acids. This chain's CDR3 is CASSFGGGAYYEQYF. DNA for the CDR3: TGTGCCAGTAGTTTCGGGGGAGGCGCTTACTACGAGCAGTACTTC.

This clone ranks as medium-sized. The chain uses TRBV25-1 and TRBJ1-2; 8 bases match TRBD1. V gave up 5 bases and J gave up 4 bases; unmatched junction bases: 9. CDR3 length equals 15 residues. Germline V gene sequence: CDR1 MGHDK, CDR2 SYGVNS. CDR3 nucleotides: TGTGCCAGCAGTAACCGGGACAGGTCGCCCTATGGCTACACCTTC. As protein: CASSNRDRSPYGYTF.

CDR3 sequence reads: CASGSGLPTYTF. The CDR3 DNA reads TGTGCTAGTGGTTCGGGACTTCCGACCTACACCTTC. The J gene is TRBJ1-2, the V gene TRBV12-5; D may be TRBD1 (5 bases). The germline CDR1 and CDR2 sequences are LGHNT and FRNRAP. The CDR3 is 12 amino acids. V shed 4 bases and J shed 10 bases, with 13 bases lying between them.

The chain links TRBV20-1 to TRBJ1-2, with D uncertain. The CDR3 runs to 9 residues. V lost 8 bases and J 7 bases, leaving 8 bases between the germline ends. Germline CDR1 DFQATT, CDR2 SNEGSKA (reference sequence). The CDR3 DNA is TGCAGTCCCTTGGGTGGCTACACCTTC. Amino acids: CSPLGGYTF.

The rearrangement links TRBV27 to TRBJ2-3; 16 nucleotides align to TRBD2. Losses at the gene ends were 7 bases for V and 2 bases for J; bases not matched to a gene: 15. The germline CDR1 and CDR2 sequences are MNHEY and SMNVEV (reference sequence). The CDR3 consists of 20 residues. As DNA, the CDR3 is TGTGCCAGCAAGGTCCGACTCCCGGGACTAGCGGGGGGGCCCACAGATACGCAGTATTTT. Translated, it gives CASKVRLPGLAGGPTDTQYF.

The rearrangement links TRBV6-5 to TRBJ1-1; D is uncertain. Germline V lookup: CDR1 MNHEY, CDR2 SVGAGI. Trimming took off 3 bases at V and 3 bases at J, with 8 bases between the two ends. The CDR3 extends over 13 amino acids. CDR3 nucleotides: TGTGCCAGCAGTTATGGGGAGGACACTGAAGCTTTCTTT. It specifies CASSYGEDTEAFF.

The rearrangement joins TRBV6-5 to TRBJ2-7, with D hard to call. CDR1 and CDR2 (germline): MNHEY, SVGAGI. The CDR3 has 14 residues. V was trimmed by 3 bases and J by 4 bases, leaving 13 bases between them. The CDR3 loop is CASSYRSLDYEQYF. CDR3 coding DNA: TGTGCCAGCAGTTATAGGTCCCTCGATTACGAGCAGTACTTC.